Here is one T cell receptor (beta chain) with its context. Its matching antigen is unknown. Clones were sequenced by immunoSEQ multiplex PCR, and TCRdb holds only the in-frame ones, with some missing. Counted here are over 150,000 clones, approximately 92% occurring once; the ten biggest clones make up over 9.5%. With 3 bases removed from V and 10 bases from J, the gap between germline ends came to 4 bases. CDR1 is SNHLY and CDR2 is FYNNEI in the germline V gene. This CDR3 comprises 10 residues. The data originate from a study of T cell responses to AZD1222 COVID-19 vaccine. Study results and limitations: With dominance at 160-218 and 743-854, vaccine-associated CD4 TCRs spanned spike. Donors, mostly white British, included more females; clonal diversity was possibly underestimated.

The sequenced sample was peripheral blood, obtained on day 0 of AZD1222 vaccination. The TCR sequence derives from an adult in good health. The chain has TRBV2 and TRBJ2-1; D remains ambiguous. The CDR3 spells CASSEGEQFF. CDR3 in DNA: TGTGCCAGCAGTGAGGGAGAGCAGTTCTTC.